The present entry profiles one T cell receptor (beta chain) with its context. CDR3 length: 15 amino acids. The germline gives CDR1 LNHDA, CDR2 SQIVND (reference sequence). The germline V and J ends were trimmed by 4 bases and 8 bases, with 20 bases remaining between them. Original methodology: Reference gene primer amplification yielded estimated nucleated cell counts. Only in-frame clones appear in the TCRdb table, and some are missing; sequencing was by immunoSEQ multiplex PCR. V and J calls and clone size come straight from that table; D and trimming were deduced from the DNA. Here the sample spans about 210,000 clones, approximately 90% being singletons. This sample was taken from a study of blood T cell repertoires in COVID-19.

The sequenced material came from peripheral blood. The gene calls are TRBV19 and TRBJ1-2, with TRBD1 as a possible D gene (6 bases). This TCR was sampled from a woman aged 40 to 50 with acute or convalescent COVID-19. The CDR3 protein is CASSTPGRGLSGYTF. In DNA, the CDR3 is TGTGCCAGTAGTACCCCGGGCAGGGGTTTAAGCGGCTACACCTTC. The full variable domain, completed using reference TRBV19 and TRBJ1-2, is DGGITQSPKYLFRKEGQNVTLSCEQNLNHDAMYWYRQDPGQGLRLIYYSQIVNDFQKGDIAEGYSVSREKKESFPLTVTSAQKNPTAFYLCASSTPGRGLSGYTFGSGTRLTVV.